This T cell receptor (beta chain) was identified in a study of T cells after yellow fever vaccination. A few counts support this clonotype. Its antigen remains unknown. The authors made TCR cDNA by 5'RACE template switching, adding a universal primer site and UMIs. TCRdb re-called the 5' RACE reads through MiXCR, storing one row per CDR3 protein. The data contain about 630,000 distinct CDR3 sequences, about 12% of them singletons. Findings and limits, study-wide: Of the clonotypes, a small share occurred in both CD4 and CD8 compartments.

The sample in question was PBMCs, obtained on the day of the yellow fever booster vaccination. This TCR came from a man aged 25-40 years who received the YFV17D yellow fever vaccine.

The CDR3 nucleotides read TGCGCCAGCAGCTGGGGGACTAGCGGCAATCAAGAGACCCAGTACTTC. This encodes CASSWGTSGNQETQYF. The chain combines TRBV5-1 with TRBJ2-5; 11 bases are shared with TRBD2. V trimming: 3 bases; J trimming: 2 bases; junction bases outside the gene matches: 6. This CDR3 comprises 16 residues. Looked up from germline, CDR1 is SGHRS and CDR2 is YFSETQ.